Listed below are T cell receptor beta chains from one sample, sequenced in a study of blood T cell repertoires in COVID-19. TCRdb keeps only in-frame clones here, not all; method: immunoSEQ multiplex PCR. In the table there are about 440,000 clones, approximately 89% of which are singletons. The sample consisted of peripheral blood. These receptors were collected from a woman between 50 and 59 years old with COVID-19, enrolled during active disease. Each CDR3 is given with its conserved first and last residue. A D gene is named only where the DNA matches it firmly. Not all rows give a size; the values are once, few, many and, for expanded clones, a class.

TRBV7-7	.	TRBD2	TRBJ2-1	CASSFGGTYNEQFF	TGTGCCAGCAGCTTCGGGGGGACCTACAATGAGCAGTTCTTC
TRBV15	.	TRBD1	TRBJ2-7	CATGRGTGLYEQYF	TGTGCCACCGGGAGGGGGACAGGGCTCTACGAGCAGTACTTC
TRBV5-6	once	.	TRBJ2-2	CASSFVAGELFF	TGTGCCAGCAGCTTTGTCGCCGGGGAGCTGTTTTTT
TRBV19	.	TRBD1	TRBJ2-3	CASSAGGDTQYF	TGTGCCAGTAGTGCAGGGGGAGATACGCAGTATTTT
TRBV19	.	.	TRBJ1-5	CASRESNQPQHF	TGTGCCAGCCGCGAGAGCAATCAGCCCCAGCATTTT
TRBV29-1	.	.	TRBJ2-5	CSVTQETQYF	TGCAGCGTTACACAAGAGACCCAGTACTTC
TRBV5-1	.	TRBD1	TRBJ1-2	CASSPQRDRHYGYTF	TGCGCCAGCAGCCCCCAAAGGGACAGACACTATGGCTACACCTTC
TRBV12-3/TRBV12-4	.	TRBD1	TRBJ1-1	CATGTDHFEAFF	TGTGCCACCGGGACAGACCACTTTGAAGCTTTCTTT
TRBV7-3	.	.	TRBJ1-1	CASSSRLGRTEAFF	TGTGCCAGCAGCTCCAGGTTGGGGAGAACTGAAGCTTTCTTT
TRBV18	.	.	TRBJ1-2	CASSLGEAGYTF	TGTGCCAGCTCACTAGGGGAAGCAGGCTACACCTTC
TRBV6-5	.	.	TRBJ1-1	CASRAGREDTEAFF	TGTGCCAGCAGGGCGGGGAGGGAGGACACTGAAGCTTTCTTT
TRBV6-5	.	TRBD1	TRBJ1-2	CASSLDRGYGYTF	TGTGCCAGCAGTTTGGACAGGGGGTATGGCTACACCTTC
TRBV20-1	.	.	TRBJ2-5	CSASGGETQYF	TGCAGTGCTAGCGGGGGAGAGACCCAGTACTTC